This TCR beta chain appears in the sequencing data of a study of cytomegalovirus exposure and HLA in healthy donors. PCR amplification relied on 60 Vbeta primers (plus 13 Jbeta primers). TCRdb's table, derived via immunoSEQ multiplex PCR, lists solely in-frame clones and lacks some. The sample includes around 130,000 clones, 77% of them seen just once. Notes on the study in general: The study flagged about 160 TCR beta chains as cytomegalovirus-associated.

With 4 bases clipped from V and 5 bases from J, the junction kept 8 bases outside the gene matches. Germline V gene data show CDR1 as SGHDN and CDR2 as FVKESK. The CDR3 spans 16 residues. Concerning this clone: The antigen is not known.

The sample taken for sequencing was PBMCs. This receptor was taken from a man younger than 35 in good health and CMV-seropositive. The chain recombines TRBV14 with TRBJ2-1, with 10 bases aligning to TRBD1. The CDR3 sequence: CASSRTRDRGHNEQFF. CDR3 sequence (DNA): TGTGCCAGCAGCCGCACCCGGGACAGGGGACACAATGAGCAGTTCTTC.